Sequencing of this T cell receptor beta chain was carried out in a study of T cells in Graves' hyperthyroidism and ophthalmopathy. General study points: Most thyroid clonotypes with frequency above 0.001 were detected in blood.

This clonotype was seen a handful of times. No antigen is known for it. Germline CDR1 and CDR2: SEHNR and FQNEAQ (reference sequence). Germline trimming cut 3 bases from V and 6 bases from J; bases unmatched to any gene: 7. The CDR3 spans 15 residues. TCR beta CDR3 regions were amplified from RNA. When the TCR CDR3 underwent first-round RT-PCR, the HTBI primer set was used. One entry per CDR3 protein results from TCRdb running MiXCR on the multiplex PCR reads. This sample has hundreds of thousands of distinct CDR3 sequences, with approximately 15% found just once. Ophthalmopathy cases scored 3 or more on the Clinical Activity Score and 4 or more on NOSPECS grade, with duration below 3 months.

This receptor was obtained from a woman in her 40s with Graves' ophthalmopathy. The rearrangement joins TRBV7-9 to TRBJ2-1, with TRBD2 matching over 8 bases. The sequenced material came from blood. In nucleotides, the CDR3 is TGTGCCAGCAGCTTTATCAGCGGGAGCCGCAATGAGCAGTTCTTC. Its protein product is CASSFISGSRNEQFF.